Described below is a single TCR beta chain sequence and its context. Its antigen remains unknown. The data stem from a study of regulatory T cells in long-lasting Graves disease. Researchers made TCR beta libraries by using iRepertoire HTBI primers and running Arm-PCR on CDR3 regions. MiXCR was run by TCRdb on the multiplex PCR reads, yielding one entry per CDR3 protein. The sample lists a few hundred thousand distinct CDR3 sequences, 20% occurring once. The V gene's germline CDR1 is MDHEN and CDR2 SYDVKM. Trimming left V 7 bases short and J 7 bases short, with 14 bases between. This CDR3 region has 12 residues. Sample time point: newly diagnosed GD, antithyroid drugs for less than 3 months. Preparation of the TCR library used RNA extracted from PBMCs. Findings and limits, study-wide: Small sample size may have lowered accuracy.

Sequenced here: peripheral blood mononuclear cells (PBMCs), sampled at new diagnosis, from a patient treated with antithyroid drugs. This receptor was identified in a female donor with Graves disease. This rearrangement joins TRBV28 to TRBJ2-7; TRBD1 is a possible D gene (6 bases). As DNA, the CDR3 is TGTGCCAGCAAGGAACAGGGACGGGAGCAGTACTTC. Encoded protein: CASKEQGREQYF.